This T cell receptor beta chain stems from a study of blood T cell repertoires in COVID-19. V lost 6 bases and J 4 bases, leaving 18 bases between the germline ends. The CDR3 sequence is 15 residues long. CDR1 is SEHNR, CDR2 FQNEAQ, per germline (reference sequence). Data came from immunoSEQ multiplex PCR; TCRdb stores just in-frame clones and leaves some out. The repertoire holds about 320,000 clones, with roughly 90% as singletons. Adults between roughly 18 and 89 years of age took part from approximately 24 US areas. This chain uses TRBV7-9 with TRBJ1-2; D is perhaps TRBD1 (6 bases). The sample was PBMCs or T cells enriched from blood (not recorded which). This TCR derives from a woman aged 25 to 39 who had been exposed to COVID-19. The CDR3 region has the DNA TGTGCCAGCAGTTCCGGACAGTCCGATTTCTATGGCTACACCTTC. Protein sequence: CASSSGQSDFYGYTF.